This is a list of T cell receptor beta chains from one sample in a study of monozygotic twins with inflammatory bowel disease. TCRdb re-called the 5' RACE reads; every CDR3 protein appears as one record, without DNA. The specimen's table records approximately 400,000 distinct CDR3 sequences. Sequenced: blood. The origin of the receptors is a human donor with ulcerative colitis or Crohn's disease, or a healthy co-twin of an affected twin (not recorded which). The CDR3 runs from the conserved cysteine through the conserved F or W.

TRBV4-3,TRBJ1-6,CARRGQVSPLHF
TRBV5-1,TRBJ1-4,CGSSLGANEKLFF
TRBV12-3/TRBV12-4,TRBJ1-1,CASSLRGDTEAFF
TRBV11-2,TRBJ2-1,CASSLVSLGLGTYNEQFF
TRBV28,TRBJ1-1,CASSLWGQGSTEAFF
TRBV12-3/TRBV12-4,TRBJ2-1,CASSLTGGTTYNEQFF
TRBV5-1,TRBJ2-3,CASRPASSTDTQYF
TRBV6-5,TRBJ1-6,CASSDRTNSPLHF
TRBV20-1,TRBJ2-7,CSARDLIAGEYF
TRBV7-6,TRBJ2-7,CASSLEGGGSPYEQYF
TRBV6-5,TRBJ2-1,CASSYLAARPDNEQFF
TRBV18,TRBJ2-5,CASSPPTGQGQTQYF
TRBV20-1,TRBJ2-3,CSAPKGGRDTQYF
TRBV27,TRBJ2-5,CASSLSWGTGSMPTQYF
TRBV18,TRBJ1-1,CASTRDRVENTEAFF
TRBV21-1,TRBJ2-5,CASSSRPTQYF
TRBV7-2,TRBJ2-5,CASSFASGRQETQYF
TRBV7-6,TRBJ1-4,CASSLVSSVVGAEKLFF
TRBV4-2,TRBJ2-4,CASSQAQGAGGENIQYF
TRBV12-3/TRBV12-4,TRBJ1-2,CASRRAGGVNYGYTF
TRBV20-1,TRBJ2-3,CSASVRGGASDTQYF
TRBV12-3/TRBV12-4,TRBJ1-2,CASSLYRAKGGYTF
TRBV20-1,TRBJ1-2,CSATQGASNYGYTF
TRBV6-1,TRBJ1-6,CASRQGTPYNSPLHF
TRBV7-8,TRBJ2-5,CASSLVALASGHRFGTQYF
TRBV29-1,TRBJ1-5,CSVGSGSESQHF
TRBV7-2,TRBJ2-3,CASGAGRADTQYF
TRBV4-2,TRBJ2-5,CASSQVGLAYQETQYF
TRBV29-1,TRBJ2-2,CSVGTGVDTGELFF
TRBV20-1,TRBJ2-7,CSALRGYSYEQYF
TRBV20-1,TRBJ1-4,CSSLGRGNEKLFF
TRBV5-1,TRBJ1-4,CASSLETGGEKLFF
TRBV7-9,TRBJ2-7,CASSWALDTYEQYF
TRBV4-1,TRBJ2-3,CASSRAQTSGGLSDTQYF
TRBV7-9,TRBJ2-3,CATNTARGASTDTQYF
TRBV5-1,TRBJ2-3,CASSVIQGDSDTQYF
TRBV2,TRBJ2-4,CASSYGAGFQNIQYF
TRBV20-1,TRBJ2-7,CSARALSGGPYEQYF
TRBV6-1,TRBJ1-2,CASSEMGDRAGSHYGYTF
TRBV5-1,TRBJ1-2,CASGLATGLEGYTF
TRBV3-1,TRBJ2-3,CASSQDGGYASTDTQYF